The clone carrying this T cell receptor (beta chain) showed up just a few times. What it recognizes is unknown. Presence of unique molecular identifiers characterized the TCR beta cDNA libraries. T cells numbering about 0.95 to 11 million gave rise to roughly 0.5 million cDNA molecules. A single record per CDR3 protein comes from TCRdb applying MiXCR to the PCR reads. The top ten clones hold around 0.6% of a sample with approximately 730,000 distinct CDR3 sequences, about 27% of them seen once. The data stem from a study of post-analysis software for immune sequencing data. About the study: Secondary progressive, relapsing-remitting and progressive-relapsing multiple sclerosis were among the included disease courses.

Trimming took 0 bases from V and 7 from J, leaving 9 bases between them. The CDR3 loop spans 13 amino acids. The germline gives CDR1 PRHDT, CDR2 FYEKMQ (reference sequence). Notes on the study in general: Included in a set of five TRBV segments more frequent in patients than controls were TRBV5-6, TRBV5-1 and TRBV20-1. A significant reduction in normalized Chao1 diversity was observed in multiple sclerosis patients versus controls. Analysis by F measure revealed that same-batch samples clustered strongly together.

The J gene is TRBJ2-5, the V gene TRBV13; D uncertain. The source is a girl aged 5-17 years with multiple sclerosis. The sample taken for sequencing was blood. As DNA, the CDR3 is TGTGCCAGCAGCTTAGGAGCCCCGCGGACCCAGTACTTC. As protein: CASSLGAPRTQYF.